Sequencing of this T cell receptor (beta chain) was carried out in a study of identical twins. Study-wide points: Monozygotic twins shared more out-of-frame TCR alpha than recombination models predicted. Abundant beta clonotypes from cord blood had fewer insertions, unlike memory repertoires, which showed none.

The CDR3 extends over 17 amino acids. Germline V gene sequence: CDR1 MNHNY, CDR2 SVGAGI (reference sequence). The V and J ends lost 1 base and 3 bases respectively, with 16 bases between them. There are a few counts of this clonotype. The antigen remains unidentified. TCRdb re-called the 5' RACE reads through MiXCR, storing one row per CDR3 protein. In the table there are around 370,000 distinct CDR3 sequences, approximately 10% of which are singletons. The receptor was derived from a woman between 50 and 59 years old in good health. The sample taken for sequencing was naive T cells sorted from blood. This chain links TRBV6-6 with TRBJ1-5; possibly TRBD1 for D (5 bases). This chain's CDR3 is CASSYLASQGVNQPQHF. In nucleotides, the CDR3 is TGTGCCAGCAGTTACTTAGCTTCGCAGGGTGTCAATCAGCCCCAGCATTTT.